The 32 T cell receptor beta chains below come from one sample, sequenced in a study of naive and memory T cell subsets. Two oligonucleotides, mixed equimolar, formed the beta constant-region primer covering TRBC1 and TRBC2. MiXCR, run by TCRdb on the UMI-ligation and nested PCR reads, gives a single entry per CDR3 protein. The table records roughly 20,000 distinct CDR3 sequences, 11% of them present only once. The specimen sequenced was central memory CD8+ T cells from blood. The receptors here all came from a human donor in good health.

This clonotype was recorded many times. This chain joins TRBV30 and TRBJ1-6; D unclear. Trimming stripped 4 bases from V and 0 bases from J, with 13 bases between. CDR3 length: 16 residues. Germline CDR1 reads GTSNPN; CDR2 reads SVGIG (reference sequence). CDR3 sequence (DNA): TGTGCCTGGACCCCTTTTGGGAGCTCCTATAATTCACCCCTCCACTTT. This gives the protein CAWTPFGSSYNSPLHF.

The chain combines TRBV28 with TRBJ1-1; no clear D gene. In germline, CDR1 is MDHEN, CDR2 SYDVKM. V gave up 6 bases and J gave up 2 bases, with 7 bases separating them. This CDR3 contains 12 residues. The CDR3 region is CASSRPNTEAFF. CDR3 in DNA: TGTGCCAGCAGCCGTCCTAACACTGAAGCTTTCTTT.

In this sample, this clonotype turned up many times. J is TRBJ2-6 and V is TRBV6-6; the D gene is possibly TRBD2 (6 bases). Germline V lookup: CDR1 MNHNY, CDR2 SVGAGI (reference sequence). The CDR3 has 12 amino acids. V was shortened by 11 bases and J by 3 bases, with 8 bases between the two germline ends. CDR3 protein: CAGGDGANVLTF. Here the CDR3 DNA reads TGTGCCGGAGGGGATGGGGCCAACGTCCTGACTTTC.

The V and J genes are TRBV24-1 and TRBJ2-1, with 8 bases matching TRBD1. This CDR3 contains 20 residues. The germline V gene has CDR1 KGHDR and CDR2 SFDVKD. J gave up 1 base and V 0 bases, and 13 bases lay outside the gene matches. CDR3 bases: TGTGCCACCAGTGATTTGAGGCCCCTCTTAACAGGGGGATCCTACAATGAGCAGTTCTTC. It codes for CATSDLRPLLTGGSYNEQFF.

In its sample, this clonotype ranks as medium-sized. The chain is built from TRBV2 and TRBJ2-3, with D unresolved. Between the trimmed V and J ends, which lost 5 bases and 0 bases, there was a span of 9 bases. CDR1 and CDR2 (germline): SNHLY, FYNNEI. CDR3 size: 14 residues. The CDR3 loop is CASSPFPSTDTQYF. Written as DNA, the CDR3 is TGTGCCAGCAGTCCTTTCCCTAGCACAGATACGCAGTATTTT.

The rearrangement joins TRBV19 to TRBJ1-5; no clear D. The CDR3 contains 15 residues. Germline V gene lookup returns CDR1 LNHDA and CDR2 SQIVND (reference sequence). V shed 6 bases and J shed 4 bases, with 16 bases lying between them. The CDR3 is CASRELLGKNQPQHF. Written as DNA, the CDR3 is TGTGCCAGTAGGGAGCTCTTGGGGAAAAATCAGCCCCAGCATTTT.

This clonotype was counted many times. V gene TRBV29-1 combines with J gene TRBJ2-7; TRBD1 is a possible D gene (5 bases). The CDR3 is 13 residues long. Deletions cut 6 bases from V and 3 bases from J, with 15 bases between. CDR1 and CDR2 (germline): SQVTM, ANQGSEA. In nucleotides, the CDR3 is TGCAGCGTCACAGGAGAGCAGATCTACGAGCAGTACTTC. As protein: CSVTGEQIYEQYF.

This rearrangement joins TRBV12-5 to TRBJ2-7; TRBD1 agrees at 9 bases. V shed 2 bases and J 3 bases; nucleotides not matched to a gene: 5. Per germline, CDR1 LGHNT and CDR2 FRNRAP. The CDR3 is 15 residues long. The CDR3 DNA follows: TGTGCTAGTGGTTTGAGTGGGACAGGGTACTACGAGCAGTACTTC. Translation gives CASGLSGTGYYEQYF.

This clonotype turned up a few times. V gene TRBV5-1 combines with J gene TRBJ2-2; D may be TRBD1 or TRBD2 (5 bases each). Per the germline V gene, CDR1 is SGHRS and CDR2 is YFSETQ. This CDR3 comprises 16 residues. V lost 0 bases and J lost 0, with 9 bases in between. CDR3 sequence: CASSLEGPANTGELFF. CDR3 in DNA: TGCGCCAGCAGCTTGGAGGGACCAGCGAACACCGGGGAGCTGTTTTTT.

The sample holds many counts of this clonotype. The rearrangement links TRBV11-2 to TRBJ2-7; 7 bases are a match to TRBD1. Germline assignment: CDR1 SGHAT and CDR2 FQNNGV. V trimming: 3 bases; J trimming: 2 bases; junction bases outside the gene matches: 1. The length of the CDR3 is 13 residues. CDR3 protein: CASSLGQTYEQYF. Written as DNA, the CDR3 is TGTGCCAGCAGCTTGGGACAGACCTACGAGCAGTACTTC.

The chain couples TRBV27 to TRBJ2-1; no clear D. Between the trimmed V and J ends, which lost 10 bases and 4 bases, there was a span of 20 bases. The germline V gene encodes CDR1 MNHEY and CDR2 SMNVEV (reference sequence). There are 15 residues in the CDR3. Here the CDR3 DNA reads TGTGCCACAGACGGCCACGGATACCGATACAATGAGCAGTTCTTC. It codes for CATDGHGYRYNEQFF.

V usage is TRBV11-2 and J usage is TRBJ2-3, with D perhaps TRBD2 (6 bases). This CDR3 is 13 amino acids long. V was clipped by 5 bases and J by 8 bases, with 14 bases between them. CDR1 SGHAT and CDR2 FQNNGV come from the germline V gene. DNA of the CDR3: TGTGCCAGCAGCCGGAGGGAAGGGACTACGCAGTATTTT. It is translated as CASSRREGTTQYF.

This clonotype was counted many times. V usage is TRBV28 and J usage is TRBJ1-5; D unresolved. The CDR3 spans 14 residues. V lost 1 base and J 7 bases, leaving 11 bases between the germline ends. Germline V CDR1 and CDR2: MDHEN, SYDVKM. The CDR3 loop reads CASSLSRSAQPQHF. The CDR3 DNA reads as TGTGCCAGCAGTTTATCGAGGTCGGCGCAGCCCCAGCATTTT.

This clonotype appeared once. J is TRBJ2-3 and V is TRBV15, with 8 bases aligning to TRBD1. The CDR3 is 17 amino acids. J lost 5 bases, V lost 3 bases, and 13 bases had no gene match. The germline CDR1 and CDR2 sequences are LNHNV and YYDKDF (reference sequence). In DNA, the CDR3 is TGTGCCACCAGCAGGGCAATCCAGGGGGCTGTGAAAGATACGCAGTATTTT. It is translated as CATSRAIQGAVKDTQYF.

In this sample, this clonotype turned up many times. The genes are TRBV7-9 and TRBJ2-3; 9 nucleotides line up with TRBD2. Germline CDR1 SEHNR, CDR2 FQNEAQ (reference sequence). The CDR3 has 22 amino acids. V dropped 5 bases and J dropped 7; count of bases not matched to a gene: 31. CDR3 in amino acids: CASSLWVQQGQARSGGRNTQYF. The CDR3 DNA follows: TGTGCCAGCAGCCTCTGGGTCCAGCAGGGCCAAGCACGGAGCGGGGGGCGGAATACGCAGTATTTT. The variable domain in full, completed from reference TRBV7-9 and TRBJ2-3, reads DTGVSQNPRHKITKRGQNVTFRCDPISEHNRLYWYRQTLGQGPEFLTYFQNEAQLEKSRLLSDRFSAERPKGSFSTLEIQRTEQGDSAMYLCASSLWVQQGQARSGGRNTQYFGPGTRLTVL.

This clonotype was counted between two and nine times. The CDR3 bases are TGTGCCACCAGCAGTGCGGCGTCCGGGGCCAACGTCCTGACTTTC. This sequence encodes CATSSAASGANVLTF. This chain links TRBV15 with TRBJ2-6; D is undetermined. V lost 3 bases and J 4 bases, leaving 10 bases between the germline ends. CDR1 is LNHNV and CDR2 is YYDKDF in the germline V gene (reference sequence). This CDR3 spans 15 amino acids. Using reference TRBV15 and TRBJ2-6 for the parts outside the CDR3, the full variable domain is DAMVIQNPRYQVTQFGKPVTLSCSQTLNHNVMYWYQQKSSQAPKLLFHYYDKDFNNEADTPDNFQSRRPNTSFCFLDIRSPGLGDTAMYLCATSSAASGANVLTFGAGSRLTVL.

Many counts were recorded for this clonotype. This chain joins TRBV9 and TRBJ2-7; D is possibly TRBD1 or TRBD2 (5 bases each). V lost 4 bases and J lost 6, with 11 bases in between. The CDR3 runs to 12 residues. Germline V lookup: CDR1 SGDLS, CDR2 YYNGEE. The CDR3 DNA follows: TGTGCCAGCAGCTTAACTGGGGGCGAGCAGTACTTC. Translated: CASSLTGGEQYF.

This clonotype showed up many times. The chain recombines TRBV7-9 with TRBJ2-7, with 7 nucleotides matching TRBD1. There are 15 residues in the CDR3. V shed 4 bases and J 1 base; nucleotides not matched to a gene: 7. Looked up from germline, CDR1 is SEHNR and CDR2 is FQNEAQ (reference sequence). The CDR3 DNA sequence: TGTGCCAGCAGCTCAGTTAGGGACAGATCCTACGAGCAGTACTTC. Translated, it gives CASSSVRDRSYEQYF. The full variable domain, rest sourced from reference TRBV7-9 and TRBJ2-7, is DTGVSQNPRHKITKRGQNVTFRCDPISEHNRLYWYRQTLGQGPEFLTYFQNEAQLEKSRLLSDRFSAERPKGSFSTLEIQRTEQGDSAMYLCASSSVRDRSYEQYFGPGTRLTVT.

The chain is built from TRBV18 and TRBJ1-2; D uncertain. The germline V gene encodes CDR1 KGHSH and CDR2 LQKENI. The CDR3 runs to 13 residues. With 3 bases removed from V and 7 bases from J, the gap between germline ends came to 12 bases. CDR3 DNA: TGTGCCAGCTCACCGGGCCCCGCACTTGGCTACACCTTC. This encodes CASSPGPALGYTF. Based on the CDR3 plus reference TRBV18 and TRBJ1-2, the full variable domain is NAGVMQNPRHLVRRRGQEARLRCSPMKGHSHVYWYRQLPEEGLKFMVYLQKENIIDESGMPKERFSAEFPKEGPSILRIQQVVRGDSAAYFCASSPGPALGYTFGSGTRLTVV.

This sequence joins TRBV6-5 and TRBJ2-2; 11 bases align to TRBD1. The CDR3 length is 16 residues. The germline V gene has CDR1 MNHEY and CDR2 SVGAGI. V shed 7 bases, J shed 7 bases, and the junction held 11 bases outside the gene matches. The CDR3 loop reads CASNNPRTGGGGELFF. In nucleotides, the CDR3 is TGTGCCAGCAACAACCCCCGGACAGGGGGCGGCGGGGAGCTGTTTTTT.

V usage is TRBV15 and J usage is TRBJ2-1, with 9 positions matching TRBD2. Germline loops: CDR1 LNHNV, CDR2 YYDKDF (reference sequence). Trimming cost V 2 bases and J 5 bases; bases outside gene matches: 1. This CDR3 spans 14 amino acids. CDR3 bases: TGTGCCACCAGCAGAAGACTAGCGGACAATGAGCAGTTCTTC. Protein product: CATSRRLADNEQFF.

The chain links TRBV20-1 to TRBJ2-7, with 8 bases fitting TRBD1. CDR1 is DFQATT, CDR2 SNEGSKA, per germline (reference sequence). The ends lost 1 base at V and 0 bases at J; junction bases unmatched: 8. The CDR3 totals 16 residues. CDR3 sequence: CSARGLGQAFSYEQYF. The CDR3 nucleotides read TGCAGTGCTAGAGGATTGGGACAGGCTTTCTCCTACGAGCAGTACTTC.

Within the sample, this clonotype is large (0.1 to 1%). The chain is built from TRBV20-1 and TRBJ2-1, with a tentative D call TRBD2 (5 bases). In germline, CDR1 is DFQATT, CDR2 SNEGSKA (reference sequence). CDR3 size: 16 residues. Trimming removed 3 bases at V and 8 bases at J, with 23 bases between. In DNA form, the CDR3 reads TGCAGTGCTAGTATTCTGAGGGCACCGCTTCCCTATGAGCAGTTCTTC. Translation gives CSASILRAPLPYEQFF.

This chain connects TRBV27 to TRBJ2-3; 9 bases fit TRBD2. Germline V gene lookup returns CDR1 MNHEY and CDR2 SMNVEV (reference sequence). There are 16 residues in the CDR3. Trimming removed 8 bases from V and 4 bases from J; junction bases left unmatched: 13. CDR3 nucleotides: TGTGCCAGCGGCCTGGGGCGGGAGGGCCCCCCAGATACGCAGTATTTT. It codes for CASGLGREGPPDTQYF.

This clonotype was seen ten or more times. The chain is built from TRBV12-3 or TRBV12-4 and TRBJ1-3, with 7 bases aligning to TRBD1. The CDR3 contains 17 residues. Trimming took 4 bases from V and 2 from J; bases not matched to a gene: 11. DNA for the CDR3: TGTGCCAGCAGTTCCTATACTCACAGGGGCACTGGAAACACCATATATTTT. Translation gives CASSSYTHRGTGNTIYF.

The chain has TRBV19 and TRBJ2-1; maybe TRBD1 (6 bases). The germline CDR1 and CDR2 sequences are LNHDA and SQIVND (reference sequence). This CDR3 is 19 amino acids long. Trimming left V 1 base short and J 6 bases short, with 25 bases between. The CDR3 is CASSIVVRTRGPTGNEQFF. Here the CDR3 DNA reads TGTGCCAGTAGTATAGTAGTCCGGACCAGGGGACCCACCGGCAATGAGCAGTTCTTC.

At least ten counts were recorded for this clonotype. The chain links TRBV27 to TRBJ2-5; 12 bases are shared with TRBD2. The CDR3 totals 19 residues. V lost 3 bases to trimming and J lost 3 bases; unmatched junction nucleotides: 14. The germline gives CDR1 MNHEY, CDR2 SMNVEV (reference sequence). The CDR3 here is CASSFVSSGRDRNEETQYF. The DNA for the CDR3 is TGTGCCAGCAGTTTTGTGTCTAGCGGGAGGGACCGGAATGAAGAGACCCAGTACTTC.

This clonotype was counted many times. The rearrangement joins TRBV5-1 to TRBJ1-1; 7 bases map to TRBD1. There are 14 residues in the CDR3. The germline V gene has CDR1 SGHRS and CDR2 YFSETQ. V lost 3 bases to trimming and J lost 4 bases; unmatched junction nucleotides: 6. CDR3 amino acids: CASSWRQGGTEAFF. Here the CDR3 DNA reads TGCGCCAGCAGCTGGCGACAGGGTGGCACTGAAGCTTTCTTT.

This clonotype occurred many times. Just one base apart from a much larger clone, this may be a read error. The genes are TRBV6-5 and TRBJ1-6; 7 nucleotides agree with TRBD1. The CDR3 is made up of 15 amino acids. The germline gives CDR1 MNHEY, CDR2 SVGAGI. The V gene end was trimmed by 10 bases and the J gene end by 11 bases; junction bases not matched to a gene: 17. The CDR3 is CATPVEGTGVPPLHF. CDR3 in DNA: TGTGCCACCCCCGTAGAGGGCACAGGGGTCCCACCCCTCCACTTT.

This clonotype was counted a few times. The chain combines TRBV20-1 with TRBJ2-1; a possible D gene is TRBD1 (5 bases). CDR3 length: 12 amino acids. Per germline, CDR1 DFQATT and CDR2 SNEGSKA (reference sequence). The V and J ends lost 4 bases and 11 bases respectively, with 15 bases between them. The CDR3 sequence: CSAIVHSGQQFF. CDR3 DNA sequence: TGCAGTGCTATTGTTCACTCAGGGCAGCAGTTCTTC.

Ten or more counts support this clonotype. This chain joins TRBV2 and TRBJ2-7; the match to TRBD1 covers 7 bases. The CDR3 is made up of 14 amino acids. Trimming took 5 bases from V and 0 from J; bases not matched to a gene: 4. The germline gives CDR1 SNHLY, CDR2 FYNNEI. CDR3 DNA: TGTGCCAGCAGTTGGACAGGATCCTCCTACGAGCAGTACTTC. Translation: CASSWTGSSYEQYF.

Within the sample, this clonotype is medium-sized. V and J are TRBV6-1 and TRBJ2-3; TRBD2 agrees at 12 bases. This CDR3 spans 15 amino acids. V was pared by 3 bases and J by 4 bases, with 2 bases of the junction left unmatched. The germline V gene encodes CDR1 MNHNS and CDR2 SASEGT. This chain's CDR3 is CASSELAGGPDTQYF. In DNA form, the CDR3 reads TGTGCCAGCAGTGAGCTAGCGGGAGGGCCAGATACGCAGTATTTT.